The 23 T cell receptor beta chains given below trace back to one sample, sequenced in a study of blood T cell repertoires in COVID-19. The table came from immunoSEQ multiplex PCR; TCRdb's copy has only in-frame clones and leaves some out. The data hold 190,000 or so clones, with roughly 88% observed a single time. Material: peripheral blood. Source of these receptors: a woman aged 25 to 39 with acute or convalescent COVID-19.

The J gene is TRBJ1-2, the V gene TRBV10-3; D perhaps matches TRBD1 (5 bases). Trimming removed 4 bases from V and 8 bases from J, with 14 bases in between. Germline loops: CDR1 ENHRY, CDR2 SYGVKD. The CDR3 extends over 13 amino acids. The CDR3 protein is CAISGGGDRGYTF. CDR3 bases: TGTGCCATCAGTGGCGGAGGGGATCGAGGCTACACCTTC.

This clone was seen ten or more times. V usage is TRBV11-2 and J usage is TRBJ2-1; D call uncertain. The CDR3 runs 14 residues. V was cut by 2 bases and J by 9 bases, with 14 bases left in between. Germline loops: CDR1 SGHAT, CDR2 FQNNGV. The CDR3 coding sequence is TGTGCCAGCAGCTTATTCCCCACCAGTGGTGAGCAGTTCTTC. It is translated as CASSLFPTSGEQFF.

This clone appeared once. The chain has TRBV14 and TRBJ2-2; 12 nucleotides align to TRBD2. V gave up 2 bases and J gave up 1 base; unmatched junction bases: 8. The germline V gene encodes CDR1 SGHDN and CDR2 FVKESK. The CDR3 has 19 amino acids. The CDR3 nucleotides are TGTGCCAGCAGCCAATTCCCCCTAGCGGGAGGGCTGAACACCGGGGAGCTGTTTTTT. Translated, it gives CASSQFPLAGGLNTGELFF.

This clone was observed a handful of times. The CDR3 bases are TGCGCCAGCAGCCAAAACAGTCGGAACACCGGGGAGCTGTTTTTT. Its translation: CASSQNSRNTGELFF. The chain uses TRBV4-1 and TRBJ2-2, with D uncertain. The CDR3 sequence is 15 residues long. Germline CDR1 and CDR2: MGHRA and YSYEKL. V dropped 2 bases and J dropped 1 base, with 8 bases sitting between them.

The chain carries TRBV28 and TRBJ1-6; 8 positions match TRBD1. The CDR3 sequence is 14 residues long. CDR1 is MDHEN and CDR2 is SYDVKM in the germline V gene. V was pared by 2 bases and J by 7 bases, with 1 base of the junction left unmatched. CDR3 DNA sequence: TGTGCCAGCAGTTTACAGGGGGCAAATTCACCCCTCCACTTT. Protein product: CASSLQGANSPLHF.

V and J are TRBV4-1 and TRBJ2-1; D is uncertain. Germline assignment: CDR1 MGHRA and CDR2 YSYEKL. The V and J ends lost 0 bases and 6 bases respectively, with 6 bases between them. CDR3 length equals 13 residues. The CDR3 protein is CASSQDPPNEQFF. Written as DNA, the CDR3 is TGCGCCAGCAGCCAAGATCCTCCCAATGAGCAGTTCTTC.

This chain joins TRBV12-3 or TRBV12-4 and TRBJ1-6; D is perhaps TRBD1 (6 bases). The CDR3 loop spans 13 amino acids. Trimming left V 5 bases short and J 8 bases short, with 10 bases between. CDR3 nucleotides: TGTGCCAGCAGTATTCACAGGGATTCACCCCTCCACTTT. Translation gives CASSIHRDSPLHF.

The rearrangement links TRBV2 to TRBJ1-2; D may be TRBD1 (5 bases). With 6 bases removed from V and 7 bases from J, the gap between germline ends came to 12 bases. Per germline, CDR1 SNHLY and CDR2 FYNNEI. There are 12 residues in the CDR3. The CDR3 DNA sequence: TGTGCCAGCAGCCTGGCGGGGGGTGGCTACACCTTC. Residues: CASSLAGGGYTF. The entire variable domain, with the rest obtained from reference TRBV2 and TRBJ1-2, is as follows: EPEVTQTPSHQVTQMGQEVILRCVPISNHLYFYWYRQILGQKVEFLVSFYNNEISEKSEIFDDQFSVERPDGSNFTLKIRSTKLEDSAMYFCASSLAGGGYTFGSGTRLTVV.

This clone was found a few times. The chain carries TRBV6-6 and TRBJ1-2; D uncertain. V was cut by 0 bases and J by 8 bases, with 7 bases left in between. The V gene's germline CDR1 is MNHNY and CDR2 SVGAGI (reference sequence). The CDR3 spans 12 residues. For the CDR3, the DNA is TGTGCCAGCAGTTACTCTCCAGGCGGCTACACCTTC. Protein sequence: CASSYSPGGYTF.

As to this clone: One end of the junction fails to match germline, which may point to a read error. The V gene is TRBV5-1, the J gene TRBJ2-5; 10 nucleotides agree with TRBD2. The CDR3 sequence is 13 residues long. Germline CDR1 is SGHRS and CDR2 is YFSETQ. The CDR3 coding sequence is TGCGCCAGCAGCTTGGGTCGAGTAGCGGGAGGTCACTTC. This gives the protein CASSLGRVAGGHF. Variable domain in full (rest from reference TRBV5-1 and TRBJ2-5): KAGVTQTPRYLIKTRGQQVTLSCSPISGHRSVSWYQQTPGQGLQFLFEYFSETQRNKGNFPGRFSGRQFSNSRSEMNVSTLELGDSALYLCASSLGRVAGGHFGPGTRLLVL.

The gene calls are TRBV7-2 and TRBJ1-4, with TRBD1 identical over 8 bases. The CDR3 consists of 13 residues. V was clipped by 8 bases and J by 5 bases; unmatched bases: 4. CDR1 and CDR2 (germline): SGHTA, FQGNSA. CDR3 DNA sequence: TGTGCCAGCGCAGGGGGCATAAATGAAAAACTGTTTTTT. It encodes CASAGGINEKLFF.

The V and J genes are TRBV11-3 and TRBJ2-7; 13 bases agree with TRBD2. The CDR3 has 18 residues. The V gene end was trimmed by 5 bases and the J gene end by 0 bases; junction bases not matched to a gene: 10. CDR1 SGHNT and CDR2 YENEEA come from the germline V gene. CDR3 sequence reads: CASSKNRLAGGLSYEQYF. In DNA, the CDR3 is TGTGCCAGCAGCAAAAATCGACTAGCGGGAGGCCTCTCCTACGAGCAGTACTTC.

This chain uses TRBV7-9 with TRBJ1-2; no clear D. The CDR3 covers 15 residues. V was cut by 6 bases and J by 8 bases, with 22 bases left in between. Germline V gene sequence: CDR1 SEHNR, CDR2 FQNEAQ (reference sequence). CDR3 in DNA: TGTGCCAGCAGGCACCCGGGATCCGCCCCTGGGGGCTACACCTTC. Translating it yields CASRHPGSAPGGYTF.

Here the CDR3 reads CSASRGAWSNQPQHF. DNA for the CDR3: TGCAGTGCTAGTCGGGGGGCTTGGAGCAATCAGCCCCAGCATTTT. The chain combines TRBV20-1 with TRBJ1-5; TRBD1 might be the D (6 bases). CDR1 is DFQATT, CDR2 SNEGSKA, per germline (reference sequence). The CDR3 sequence is 15 residues long. Trimming removed 3 bases at V and 1 base at J, with 13 bases between.

In its sample, this clone was seen a few times. V gene TRBV30 combines with J gene TRBJ1-4; no clear D. V dropped 1 base and J dropped 11 bases, with 8 bases sitting between them. CDR3 length: 11 residues. Germline values: CDR1 GTSNPN, CDR2 SVGIG (reference sequence). The CDR3 region has the DNA TGTGCCTGGAGTGGGGCCCGGAAACTGTTTTTT. Encoded protein: CAWSGARKLFF. Filled out from reference TRBV30 and TRBJ1-4, the complete variable domain reads SQTIHQWPATLVQPVGSPLSLECTVEGTSNPNLYWYRQAAGRGLQLLFYSVGIGQISSEVPQNLSASRPQDRQFILSSKKLLLSDSGFYLCAWSGARKLFFGSGTQLSVL.

The chain links TRBV2 to TRBJ1-1, with 8 bases aligning to TRBD1. J was trimmed by 4 bases and V by 8 bases; bases with no gene match: 12. CDR1 is SNHLY, CDR2 FYNNEI, per germline. CDR3 length: 15 amino acids. CDR3 sequence (DNA): TGTGCCAGCTGTTCCTATCAGGGGACAGGCACTGAAGCTTTCTTT. It translates to CASCSYQGTGTEAFF.

V is TRBV9 and J is TRBJ2-3, with 12 nucleotides matching TRBD2. The CDR3 consists of 15 residues. The ends lost 8 bases at V and 2 bases at J; junction bases unmatched: 6. CDR1 and CDR2 (germline): SGDLS, YYNGEE. CDR3 protein: CASSLAGGLTDTQYF. CDR3 DNA: TGTGCCAGTTCCCTAGCGGGAGGGCTCACAGATACGCAGTATTTT.

This clone was recorded once. The rearrangement joins TRBV6-2 or TRBV6-3 to TRBJ2-1, with a possible D match to TRBD2 (5 bases). V was trimmed by 5 bases and J by 12 bases, leaving 14 bases between them. Germline lookup yields CDR1 MNHEY and CDR2 SVGEGT. The CDR3 has 12 residues. The CDR3 DNA is TGTGCCAGCAGTCCGAGGGTCGAGGGGCAGTTCTTC. Its translation: CASSPRVEGQFF.

The rearrangement joins TRBV5-4 to TRBJ2-3, with 8 bases lining up with TRBD2. The ends lost 1 base at V and 2 bases at J; junction bases unmatched: 3. The CDR3 covers 15 residues. The germline CDR1 and CDR2 sequences are SGHNT and YYREEE (reference sequence). CDR3 DNA: TGTGCCAGCAGCTTGAGAGCGGGAGACACAGATACGCAGTATTTT. Its translation: CASSLRAGDTDTQYF.

This clone turned up a few times. The chain carries TRBV28 and TRBJ1-5, with 12 bases aligning to TRBD1. The CDR3 has 16 amino acids. Trimming took 9 bases from V and 5 from J; bases not matched to a gene: 11. Germline V CDR1 and CDR2: MDHEN, SYDVKM. CDR3: CASRITGTGGDQPQHF. CDR3 sequence (DNA): TGTGCCAGTCGTATCACCGGGACAGGGGGCGATCAGCCCCAGCATTTT.

The chain combines TRBV28 with TRBJ1-5, with unresolved D. The V gene lost 6 bases and the J gene lost 3 bases, with 9 bases spanning the gap. CDR1 and CDR2 (germline): MDHEN, SYDVKM. CDR3 length: 13 amino acids. DNA for the CDR3: TGTGCCAGCAGGGGCCAGGACAATCAGCCCCAGCATTTT. Amino acids: CASRGQDNQPQHF.

This sequence joins TRBV5-1 and TRBJ2-1, with 11 nucleotides matching TRBD2. Per the germline V gene, CDR1 is SGHRS and CDR2 is YFSETQ. The CDR3 totals 13 residues. V shed 4 bases, J shed 15 bases, and the junction held 9 bases outside the gene matches. The DNA of the CDR3 is TGCGCCAGCAGCATCACTAGCGGGAGCCAGCTGTTCTTC. It translates to CASSITSGSQLFF.

The V and J genes are TRBV6-5 and TRBJ1-5; D is unresolved. With 2 bases removed from V and 9 bases from J, the gap between germline ends came to 8 bases. Germline CDR1 is MNHEY and CDR2 is SVGAGI. This CDR3 has 12 residues. CDR3: CASSYAGGPQHF. In nucleotides, the CDR3 is TGTGCCAGCAGTTACGCCGGTGGGCCCCAGCATTTT.